This TCR beta chain is drawn from a study of identical twins. The CDR3 length is 14 residues. Trimming removed 7 bases from V and 4 bases from J; junction bases left unmatched: 6. Germline V CDR1 and CDR2: MNHEY, SVGEGT. TCRdb reanalysed the 5' RACE reads using MiXCR and keeps one entry per CDR3 protein. The table has about 500,000 distinct CDR3 sequences, 14% seen once. The sample was also linked to a second study, of yellow fever vaccine responses in identical twins.

The chain joins TRBV6-2 or TRBV6-3 to TRBJ2-2; TRBD1 matches at 7 bases. The TCR comes from a woman younger than 35 in good health. Source material: CD4+ T cells sorted from blood. CDR3: CASTRSGGTGELFF. CDR3 nucleotide sequence: TGTGCCAGCACGCGTTCAGGGGGCACCGGGGAGCTGTTTTTT.